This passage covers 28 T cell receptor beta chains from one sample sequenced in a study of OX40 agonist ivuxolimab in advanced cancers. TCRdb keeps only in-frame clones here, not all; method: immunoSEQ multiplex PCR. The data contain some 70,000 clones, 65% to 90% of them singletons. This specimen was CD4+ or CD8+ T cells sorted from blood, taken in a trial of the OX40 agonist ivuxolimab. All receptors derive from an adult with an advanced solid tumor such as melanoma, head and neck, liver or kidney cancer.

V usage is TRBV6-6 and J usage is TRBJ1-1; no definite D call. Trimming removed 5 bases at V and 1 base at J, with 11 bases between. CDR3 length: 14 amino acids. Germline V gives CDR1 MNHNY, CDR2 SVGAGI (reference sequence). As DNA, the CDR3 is TGTGCCAGCAGTCCCAGGACGGGGAACACTGAAGCTTTCTTT. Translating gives CASSPRTGNTEAFF.

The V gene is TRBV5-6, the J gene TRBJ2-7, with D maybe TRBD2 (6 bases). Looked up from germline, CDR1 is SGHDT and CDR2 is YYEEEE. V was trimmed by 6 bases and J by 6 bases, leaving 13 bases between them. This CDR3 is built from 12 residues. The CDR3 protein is CASTSTSSEQYF. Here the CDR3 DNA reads TGTGCCAGCACCTCGACTAGTTCCGAGCAGTACTTC.

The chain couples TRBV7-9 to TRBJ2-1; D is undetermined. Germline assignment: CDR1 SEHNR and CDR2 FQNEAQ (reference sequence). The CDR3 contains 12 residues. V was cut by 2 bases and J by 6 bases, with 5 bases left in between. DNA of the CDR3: TGTGCCAGCAGCTTAACCCGCAATGAGCAGTTCTTC. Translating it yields CASSLTRNEQFF.

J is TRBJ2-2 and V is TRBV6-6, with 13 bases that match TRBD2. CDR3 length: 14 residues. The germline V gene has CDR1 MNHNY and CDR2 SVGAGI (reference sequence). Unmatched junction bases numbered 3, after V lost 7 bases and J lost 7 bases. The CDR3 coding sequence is TGTGCCAGCATTGGACTAGCGGGGGTCGGGGAGCTGTTTTTT. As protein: CASIGLAGVGELFF.

The chain's CDR3 is CASSQLTGSTDTQYF. CDR3 bases: TGCGCCAGCAGCCAACTGACAGGGTCCACAGATACGCAGTATTTT. The chain has TRBV4-1 and TRBJ2-3, with TRBD1 matching 7 bases. The CDR3 contains 15 residues. CDR1 is MGHRA, CDR2 YSYEKL, per germline. Trimming took 2 bases from V and 2 from J; bases not matched to a gene: 4.

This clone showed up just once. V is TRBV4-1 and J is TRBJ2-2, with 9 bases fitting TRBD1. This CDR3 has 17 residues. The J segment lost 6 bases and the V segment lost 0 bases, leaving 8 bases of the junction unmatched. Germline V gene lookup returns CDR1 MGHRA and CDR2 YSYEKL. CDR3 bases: TGCGCCAGCAGCCAAGATGGTACAGGGGGCAACCCCGGGGAGCTGTTTTTT. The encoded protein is CASSQDGTGGNPGELFF.

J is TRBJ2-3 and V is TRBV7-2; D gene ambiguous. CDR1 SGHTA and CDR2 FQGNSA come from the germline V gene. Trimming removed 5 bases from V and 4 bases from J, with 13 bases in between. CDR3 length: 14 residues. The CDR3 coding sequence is TGTGCCAGCAGCCGAAGAGGAGATCCAGATACGCAGTATTTT. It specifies CASSRRGDPDTQYF.

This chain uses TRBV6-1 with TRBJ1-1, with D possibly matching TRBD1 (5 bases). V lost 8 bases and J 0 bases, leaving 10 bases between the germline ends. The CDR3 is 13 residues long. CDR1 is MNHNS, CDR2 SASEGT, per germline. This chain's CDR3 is CASQSRVNTEAFF. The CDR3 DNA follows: TGTGCCAGCCAATCCAGGGTGAACACTGAAGCTTTCTTT.

DNA for the CDR3: TGTGCCTGGACCTTTGGGACTCGGGATTCACCCCTCCACTTT. It yields the protein CAWTFGTRDSPLHF. The chain links TRBV30 to TRBJ1-6; TRBD1 is a possible D gene (5 bases). Germline V gives CDR1 GTSNPN, CDR2 SVGIG (reference sequence). CDR3 length: 14 residues. Trimming removed 4 bases at V and 8 bases at J, with 15 bases between.

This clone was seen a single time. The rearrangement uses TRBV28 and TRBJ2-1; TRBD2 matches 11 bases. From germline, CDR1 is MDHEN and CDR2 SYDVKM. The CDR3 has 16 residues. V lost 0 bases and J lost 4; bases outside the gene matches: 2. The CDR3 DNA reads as TGTGCCAGCAGTTTATGGTGGACTAGCGGGTACAATGAGCAGTTCTTC. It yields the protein CASSLWWTSGYNEQFF.

The CDR3, as DNA: TGCGCCAGCAGCCCTCAGGGGGGAGCTAACTATGGCTACACCTTC. It codes for CASSPQGGANYGYTF. The rearrangement uses TRBV4-1 and TRBJ1-2, with TRBD1 matching 7 bases. With V trimmed by 4 bases and J by 0 bases, 5 bases remained unmatched. In germline, CDR1 is MGHRA, CDR2 YSYEKL. The CDR3 is 15 amino acids.

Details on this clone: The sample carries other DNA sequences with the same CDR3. The CDR3 sequence: CASSSTGEGNQPQHF. In DNA, the CDR3 is TGTGCCAGCTCATCAACAGGGGAGGGGAATCAGCCCCAGCATTTT. This chain uses TRBV7-2 with TRBJ1-5; 7 bases are shared with TRBD1. CDR1 and CDR2 from the germline V gene are SGHTA and FQGNSA. V was clipped by 8 bases and J by 4 bases; unmatched bases: 11. The CDR3 is 15 amino acids.

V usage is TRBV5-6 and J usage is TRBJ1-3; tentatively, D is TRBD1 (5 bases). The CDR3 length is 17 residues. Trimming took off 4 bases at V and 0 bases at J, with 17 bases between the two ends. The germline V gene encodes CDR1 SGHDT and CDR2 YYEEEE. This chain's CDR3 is CASSRTGRGISGNTIYF. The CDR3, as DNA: TGTGCCAGCAGCCGGACGGGACGGGGGATCTCTGGAAACACCATATATTTT. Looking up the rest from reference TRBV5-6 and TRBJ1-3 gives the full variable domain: DAGVTQSPTHLIKTRGQQVTLRCSPKSGHDTVSWYQQALGQGPQFIFQYYEEEERQRGNFPDRFSGHQFPNYSSELNVNALLLGDSALYLCASSRTGRGISGNTIYFGEGSWLTVV.

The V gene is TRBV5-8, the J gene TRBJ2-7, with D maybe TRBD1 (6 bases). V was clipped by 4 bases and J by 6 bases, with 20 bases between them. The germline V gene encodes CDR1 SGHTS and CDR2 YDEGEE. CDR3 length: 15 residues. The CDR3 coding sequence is TGTGCCAGCAGCCCTTCCCGACAGGCCACGAGCGAGCAGTACTTC. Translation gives CASSPSRQATSEQYF.

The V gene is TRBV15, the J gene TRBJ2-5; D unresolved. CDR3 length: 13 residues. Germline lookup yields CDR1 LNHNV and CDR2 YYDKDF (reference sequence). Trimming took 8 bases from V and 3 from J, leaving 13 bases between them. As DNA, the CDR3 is TGTGCCACCGCGGACCCCCCGAAAGAGACCCAGTACTTC. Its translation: CATADPPKETQYF.

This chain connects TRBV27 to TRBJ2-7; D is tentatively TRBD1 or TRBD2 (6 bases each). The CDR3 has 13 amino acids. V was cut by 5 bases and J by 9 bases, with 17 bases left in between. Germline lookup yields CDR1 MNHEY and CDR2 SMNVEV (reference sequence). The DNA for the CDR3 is TGTGCCAGCAGTCCCCCGGGGGCCTTTAGGCAGTACTTC. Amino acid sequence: CASSPPGAFRQYF.

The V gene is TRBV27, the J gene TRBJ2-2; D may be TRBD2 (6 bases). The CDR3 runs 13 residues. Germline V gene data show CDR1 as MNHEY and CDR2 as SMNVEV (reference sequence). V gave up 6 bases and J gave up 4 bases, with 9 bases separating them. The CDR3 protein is CASSPGLTGELFF. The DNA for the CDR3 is TGTGCCAGCAGCCCGGGACTCACCGGGGAGCTGTTTTTT.

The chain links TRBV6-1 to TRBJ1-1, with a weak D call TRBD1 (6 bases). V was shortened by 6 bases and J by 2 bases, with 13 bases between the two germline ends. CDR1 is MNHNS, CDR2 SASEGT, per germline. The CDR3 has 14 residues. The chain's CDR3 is CASSTSGQNTEAFF. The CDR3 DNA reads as TGTGCCAGCAGCACCTCGGGACAAAACACTGAAGCTTTCTTT.

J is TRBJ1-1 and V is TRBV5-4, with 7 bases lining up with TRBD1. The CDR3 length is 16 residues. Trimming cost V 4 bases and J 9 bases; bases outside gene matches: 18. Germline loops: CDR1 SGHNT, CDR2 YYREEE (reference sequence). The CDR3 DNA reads TGTGCCAGCAGCCCCGGGGGGGACAGACCTGGGAGAAAAGCTTTCTTT. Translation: CASSPGGDRPGRKAFF.

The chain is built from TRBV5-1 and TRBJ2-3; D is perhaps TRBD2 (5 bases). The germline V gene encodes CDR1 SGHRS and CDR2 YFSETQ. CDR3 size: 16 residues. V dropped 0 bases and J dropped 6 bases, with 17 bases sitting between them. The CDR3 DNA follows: TGCGCCAGCAGCTTGGCGGGGATGGGAAATGAGGATACGCAGTATTTT. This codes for CASSLAGMGNEDTQYF.

As DNA, the CDR3 is TGTGCCATCAGTGAGCCGGGACAGGGCCTAAAGTACGAGCAGTACTTC. This codes for CAISEPGQGLKYEQYF. V and J are TRBV10-3 and TRBJ2-7; 9 nucleotides agree with TRBD1. The CDR3 has 16 amino acids. In germline, CDR1 is ENHRY, CDR2 SYGVKD. With V trimmed by 2 bases and J by 4 bases, 9 bases remained unmatched.

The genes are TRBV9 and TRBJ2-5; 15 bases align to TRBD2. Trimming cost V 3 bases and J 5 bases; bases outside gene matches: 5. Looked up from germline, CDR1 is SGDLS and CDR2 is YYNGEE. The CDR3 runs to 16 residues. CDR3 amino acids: CASSGPGTSGGETQYF. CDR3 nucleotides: TGTGCCAGCAGCGGACCCGGGACTAGCGGGGGGGAGACCCAGTACTTC.

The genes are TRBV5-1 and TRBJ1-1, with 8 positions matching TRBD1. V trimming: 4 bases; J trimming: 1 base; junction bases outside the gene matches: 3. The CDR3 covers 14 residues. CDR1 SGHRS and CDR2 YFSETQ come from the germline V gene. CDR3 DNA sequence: TGCGCCAGCAGCCGGGGACAGGAGAACACTGAAGCTTTCTTT. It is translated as CASSRGQENTEAFF.

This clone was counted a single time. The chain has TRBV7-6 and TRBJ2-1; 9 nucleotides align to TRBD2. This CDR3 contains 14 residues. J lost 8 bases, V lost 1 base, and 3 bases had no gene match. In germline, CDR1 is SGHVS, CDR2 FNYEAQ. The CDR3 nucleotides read TGTGCCAGCAGCTTAGTACGGACTAGCGATGAGCAGTTCTTC. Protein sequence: CASSLVRTSDEQFF.

CDR3 nucleotide sequence: TGTGCCAGCAGTGCCCCCGGACTGAACACCGGGGAGCTGTTTTTT. Residues: CASSAPGLNTGELFF. The chain combines TRBV25-1 with TRBJ2-2; D may be TRBD2 (5 bases). This CDR3 has 15 amino acids. The ends were cut back, 4 bases at V and 1 base at J, with 10 bases in the middle. Germline V gives CDR1 MGHDK, CDR2 SYGVNS.

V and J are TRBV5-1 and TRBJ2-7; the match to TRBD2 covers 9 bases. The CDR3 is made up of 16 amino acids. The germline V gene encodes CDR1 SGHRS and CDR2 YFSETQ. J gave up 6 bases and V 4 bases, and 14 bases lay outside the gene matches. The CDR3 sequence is CASSGGLAASLAEQYF. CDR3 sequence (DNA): TGCGCCAGCAGCGGGGGACTAGCAGCGAGTCTGGCCGAGCAGTACTTC.

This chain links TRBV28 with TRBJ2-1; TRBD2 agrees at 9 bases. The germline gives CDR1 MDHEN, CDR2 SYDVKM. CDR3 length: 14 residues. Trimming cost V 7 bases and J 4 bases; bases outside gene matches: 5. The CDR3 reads CASTEGLAYNEQFF. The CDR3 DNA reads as TGTGCCAGCACGGAGGGACTAGCTTACAATGAGCAGTTCTTC. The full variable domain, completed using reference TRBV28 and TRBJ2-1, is DVKVTQSSRYLVKRTGEKVFLECVQDMDHENMFWYRQDPGLGLRLIYFSYDVKMKEKGDIPEGYSVSREKKERFSLILESASTNQTSMYLCASTEGLAYNEQFFGPGTRLTVL.

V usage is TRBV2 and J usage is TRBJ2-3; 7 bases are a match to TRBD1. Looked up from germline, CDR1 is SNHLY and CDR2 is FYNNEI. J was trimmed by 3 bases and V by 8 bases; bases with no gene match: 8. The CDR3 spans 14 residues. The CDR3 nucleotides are TGTGCCAGCGCACAGGGGAGAAAGACAGATACGCAGTATTTT. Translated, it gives CASAQGRKTDTQYF.